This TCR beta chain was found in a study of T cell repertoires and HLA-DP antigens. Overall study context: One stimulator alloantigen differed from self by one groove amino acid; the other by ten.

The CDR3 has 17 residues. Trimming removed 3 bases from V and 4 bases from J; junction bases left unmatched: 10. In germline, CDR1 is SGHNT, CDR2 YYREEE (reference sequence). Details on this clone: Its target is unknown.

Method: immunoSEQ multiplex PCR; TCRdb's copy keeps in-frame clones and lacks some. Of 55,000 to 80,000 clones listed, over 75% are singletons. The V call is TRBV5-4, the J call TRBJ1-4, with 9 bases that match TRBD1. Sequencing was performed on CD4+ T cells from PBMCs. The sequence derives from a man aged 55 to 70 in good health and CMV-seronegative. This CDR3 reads CASSSRDRVDDNEKLFF. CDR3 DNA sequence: TGTGCCAGCAGCTCCCGGGACAGGGTCGATGATAATGAAAAACTGTTTTTT.